These 3 T cell receptor beta chains were sequenced from one sample in a study of blood T cell repertoires in COVID-19. The method was immunoSEQ multiplex PCR; TCRdb's version includes in-frame clones alone and lacks a portion of them. The repertoire includes some 190,000 clones, roughly 76% of them detected once, and roughly 9.4% sits in the top ten. Sequenced input: peripheral blood. The receptors originated from a woman aged 45-65 years with active or convalescent COVID-19.

The CDR3 sequence is CASRGTVTNTGELFF. The CDR3 bases are TGTGCCAGCAGGGGGACAGTCACAAACACCGGGGAGCTGTTTTTT. The chain joins TRBV2 to TRBJ2-2; 7 bases fit TRBD1. This CDR3 has 15 amino acids. CDR1 SNHLY and CDR2 FYNNEI come from the germline V gene. V lost 6 bases and J lost 2; bases outside the gene matches: 6.

V gene TRBV27 combines with J gene TRBJ1-5; possibly TRBD1 for D (5 bases). Trimming took off 6 bases at V and 0 bases at J, with 18 bases between the two ends. Germline V gene lookup returns CDR1 MNHEY and CDR2 SMNVEV (reference sequence). CDR3 length: 17 amino acids. The DNA of the CDR3 is TGTGCCAGCAGCTTGACAGTCCCACTTTATAGCAATCAGCCCCAGCATTTT. Amino acids: CASSLTVPLYSNQPQHF.

The chain links TRBV29-1 to TRBJ1-1; 8 bases line up with TRBD1. Germline assignment: CDR1 SQVTM and CDR2 ANQGSEA. The V gene end was trimmed by 5 bases and the J gene end by 1 base; junction bases not matched to a gene: 6. The CDR3 has 14 residues. This chain's CDR3 is CSVTGQGGNTEAFF. DNA of the CDR3: TGCAGCGTTACTGGACAGGGAGGGAACACTGAAGCTTTCTTT.